Below, 8 T cell receptor beta chains from the same sample are listed, as sequenced in a study of T cell repertoires in cytomegalovirus infection. TCRdb processed the reads anew with MiXCR; each CDR3 protein has one entry. The sample has approximately 750,000 distinct CDR3 sequences, 35% to 45% seen once. The sequencing input was PBMCs. The receptors here all came from a human donor in good health (CMV status not recorded). Some clones in this sample may be carry-over from other donors' samples.

A word on this clonotype: A junction end diverges from the germline sequence, so it may reflect a read error. The chain has TRBV20-1 and TRBJ2-1; TRBD2 matches at 10 bases. In germline, CDR1 is DFQATT, CDR2 SNEGSKA (reference sequence). The CDR3 is 15 residues long. The CDR3 is CSATPLAGVYIEQFF. In nucleotides, the CDR3 is TGCAGTGCCACCCCCCTAGCGGGAGTTTACATTGAGCAGTTCTTC.

This clonotype was seen repeatedly, ten times or more. The V gene is TRBV7-6, the J gene TRBJ2-1; a weak D match, TRBD2 (7 bases). Per the germline V gene, CDR1 is SGHVS and CDR2 is FNYEAQ. The ends were cut back, 6 bases at V and 2 bases at J, with 17 bases in the middle. The CDR3 consists of 16 residues. CDR3 in DNA: TGTGCCAGCAGTGGGGGGGCGGGGGTACCCTACAATGAGCAGTTCTTC. The encoded protein is CASSGGAGVPYNEQFF.

This clonotype was recorded a few times. The chain couples TRBV15 to TRBJ2-1; the match to TRBD2 covers 10 bases. This CDR3 has 14 residues. Germline V gene lookup returns CDR1 LNHNV and CDR2 YYDKDF (reference sequence). After removal of 2 bases from V and 7 bases from J, the junction contained 2 bases not matched to a gene. The DNA of the CDR3 is TGTGCCACCAGCAGACCGGGACTAGCGAATGAGCAGTTCTTC. Translating gives CATSRPGLANEQFF.

This clonotype was seen a single time. V is TRBV10-3 and J is TRBJ2-5, with TRBD2 identical over 14 bases. V trimming: 7 bases; J trimming: 4 bases; junction bases outside the gene matches: 5. Germline V gene lookup returns CDR1 ENHRY and CDR2 SYGVKD. The CDR3 totals 15 residues. CDR3 loop: CAIKGTSGSGETQYF. As DNA, the CDR3 is TGTGCCATCAAGGGGACTAGCGGGAGTGGAGAGACCCAGTACTTC.

This chain joins TRBV6-5 and TRBJ2-5; 12 bases are shared with TRBD1. Germline assignment: CDR1 MNHEY and CDR2 SVGAGI. The CDR3 covers 15 residues. J was trimmed by 5 bases and V by 6 bases; bases with no gene match: 7. The CDR3 DNA is TGTGCCAGCAGCCGGGACAGGGGGCGGTCGGAGACCCAGTACTTC. Amino acid sequence: CASSRDRGRSETQYF.

Regarding this clonotype: The final CDR3 position lacks the conserved phenylalanine or tryptophan, pointing to a likely read error. The gene calls are TRBV7-2 and TRBJ2-7; 7 positions agree with TRBD1. Germline CDR1 SGHTA, CDR2 FQGNSA. V was pared by 5 bases and J by 5 bases, with 6 bases of the junction left unmatched. The CDR3 covers 13 residues. The DNA for the CDR3 is TGTGCCAGCAGCCCGACAGGGATCCACGAGCAGTACTTA. Amino acid sequence: CASSPTGIHEQYL.

In its sample, this clonotype was seen a few times. The chain recombines TRBV6-1 with TRBJ2-5; D is tentatively TRBD1 or TRBD2 (5 bases each). Germline V gene lookup returns CDR1 MNHNS and CDR2 SASEGT. The CDR3 is made up of 14 amino acids. V was trimmed by 5 bases and J by 5 bases, leaving 15 bases between them. The CDR3, as DNA: TGTGCCAGCAGTTCGTTTAGAGGGGCCGAGACCCAGTACTTC. Amino acid sequence: CASSSFRGAETQYF.

This clonotype was recorded a few times. The chain couples TRBV28 to TRBJ1-6, with 9 nucleotides matching TRBD1. Germline trimming cut 3 bases from V and 11 bases from J; bases unmatched to any gene: 5. Germline V gene data show CDR1 as MDHEN and CDR2 as SYDVKM. The CDR3 is 14 residues long. The CDR3 protein is CASSFGTGFPPLHF. CDR3 DNA sequence: TGTGCCAGCAGTTTCGGGACAGGGTTCCCACCCCTCCACTTT.